This entry describes one T cell receptor (beta chain). The data are from a study of blood T cell repertoires in COVID-19. Using immunoSEQ multiplex PCR, the repertoire was profiled, and TCRdb retains in-frame clones only, with some absent. The sample shows around 200,000 clones, roughly nine tenths of them seen only once. V was pared by 3 bases and J by 4 bases, with 7 bases of the junction left unmatched. The CDR3 loop spans 17 amino acids. Germline CDR1 reads SGHTS; CDR2 reads YDEGEE. This clonotype was sampled from a woman aged 40 to 50 with acute COVID-19. Sequenced material: PBMCs or T cells enriched from blood (not recorded which). This rearrangement joins TRBV5-8 to TRBJ1-4, with TRBD1 matching over 12 bases. The CDR3 region has the DNA TGTGCCAGCAGCTCCCGGGACAGGGGGCTGGTTAATGAAAAACTGTTTTTT. It codes for CASSSRDRGLVNEKLFF.